The 18 T cell receptor delta chains given below trace back to one sample, sequenced in a study of γδ T cells in repeated Plasmodium falciparum infection. Vgamma9/Vdelta2+ and Vdelta2-negative gammadelta T cells were flow-sorted from PBMC for bulk sequencing. TCRdb re-analyzed the multiplex PCR reads via CATT. The sample has tens of thousands of delta-chain clones; about 1.5% are singletons. The sample was gamma-delta T cells from blood. The receptors here all came from a pool of human donors (malaria-infected and uninfected, not separated).

This clone was counted many times. The CDR3: CACSVLGERPFEGTDKLIF. The CDR3 nucleotides read TGTGCCTGTTCCGTACTGGGGGAGAGGCCCTTTGAGGGAACCGATAAACTCATCTTT. The chain joins TRDV2 to TRDJ1; 9 nucleotides align to TRDD3. The germline CDR1 and CDR2 sequences are GEAIGNYY and EKD. Trimming took 6 bases from V and 2 from J; bases not matched to a gene: 21. CDR3 length: 19 residues.

This sequence joins TRDV1 and TRDJ1; D may be TRDD3 (7 bases). The J gene was missing in TCRdb and was found by matching the end of the DNA to germline. The ends were cut back, 3 bases at V and 1 base at J, with 33 bases in the middle. This CDR3 has 22 amino acids. The germline V gene encodes CDR1 TSWWSYY and CDR2 QGS. The CDR3 DNA follows: TGTGCTCTTGGGGACCGGCCTTCCGCATACTGGGGCCCAAAGGGCGGCACCGATAAACTCATCTTT. Translated, it gives CALGDRPSAYWGPKGGTDKLIF.

Concerning this clone: TCRdb's protein, taken from a much larger clone, differs from this DNA's translation at residue 5, likely owing to a read error; the protein displayed comes from the DNA. V and J are TRDV1 and TRDJ1; maybe TRDD3 (10 bases). Here the J gene was assigned by germline matching of the DNA, as TCRdb has none. From germline, CDR1 is TSWWSYY and CDR2 QGS. The CDR3 contains 22 residues. Deletions cut 4 bases from V and 8 bases from J, with 41 bases between. CDR3 DNA: TGTGCTCTTGGGGGTCCGAGCCTTCCTACGTACTGGGGGATTAGAATTTCCCCCAAACTCATCTTT. Protein: CALGGPSLPTYWGIRISPKLIF.

As concerns this clone: The protein held in TCRdb is that of a much larger clone and does not match this DNA's translation at residue 13, likely because of a read error; the protein shown is translated from the DNA. CDR3 sequence reads: CALGETPHRRDHPIF. DNA for the CDR3: TGTGCTCTTGGGGAAACTCCTCACAGGAGGGATCACCCCATCTTT. The V gene reported is TRDV1; the J gene is uncalled; TRDD3, as called in the table, went unchecked against the DNA. Germline V gene lookup returns CDR1 TSWWSYY and CDR2 QGS. The CDR3 runs to 15 residues.

As for this clone: A far larger clone differs by one base, so this is likely a read error. This same CDR3 is encoded by further DNA sequences in the sample. This sequence joins TRDV2 and TRDJ1; D is unclear. TCRdb gives no J gene; it was assigned here by matching the DNA to germline. Germline V gene sequence: CDR1 GEAIGNYY, CDR2 EKD. The CDR3 contains 16 residues. V was cut by 3 bases and J by 3 bases, with 19 bases left in between. The CDR3 nucleotides read TGTGCCTGTGACCAATGCCGTCCCTCCAAGCCCGATAAACTCATCTTT. Amino acid sequence: CACDQCRPSKPDKLIF.

As for this clone: TCRdb lists the protein of a much larger clone for this DNA, which differs at residue 13, so this is likely a read error; the protein given here is translated from the DNA itself. V is TRDV1 and J is TRDJ1, with 9 nucleotides matching TRDD2. The J gene, missing from TCRdb, was assigned here through DNA to germline matching. The germline V gene has CDR1 TSWWSYY and CDR2 QGS. With 1 base clipped from V and 0 bases from J, the junction kept 27 bases outside the gene matches. CDR3 length: 24 residues. The CDR3 protein is CALGEPPPFLLEISTPSDTDKLIF. CDR3 DNA: TGTGCTCTTGGGGAACCCCCTCCCTTCCTACTTGAAATATCTACTCCCTCTGACACCGATAAACTCATCTTT.

With respect to this clone: The TCRdb protein comes from a much larger clone and disagrees with this DNA's translation at residue 6, likely due to a read error; the protein given here is derived from the DNA. V gene TRDV1 combines with J gene TRDJ1, with D perhaps matching TRDD2 (6 bases). The J gene is not listed in TCRdb, so it was assigned here from a DNA match to germline. The germline CDR1 and CDR2 sequences are TSWWSYY and QGS. The V end was cut by 1 base, the J end by 0 bases, with 21 bases between. CDR3 length equals 19 residues. The CDR3 here is CALGEPLFLNSCYTDKLIF. The CDR3 region has the DNA TGTGCTCTTGGGGAACCATTGTTCCTAAACTCCTGTTACACCGATAAACTCATCTTT.

The table lists this clone with a few counts. The amino acid sequence in TCRdb belongs to a much larger clone and departs from this DNA's translation at residue 6, likely a sequencing read error; the sequence shown is translated from the DNA. The chain links TRDV1 to TRDJ1, with TRDD3 as a possible D gene (8 bases). The J gene is absent in TCRdb and was assigned here via DNA matching to germline. CDR3 size: 16 residues. CDR1 and CDR2 from the germline V gene are TSWWSYY and QGS. Trimming left V 3 bases short and J 8 bases short, with 22 bases between. Written as DNA, the CDR3 is TGTGCTCTTGGGGATCTGTGGCCTTCCTGGGGGACCAAACTCATCTTT. Translation gives CALGDLWPSWGTKLIF.

This clone was counted only a few times. The protein held in TCRdb is that of a much larger clone and does not match this DNA's translation at residue 16, likely because of a read error; the protein shown is translated from the DNA. The chain joins TRDV1 to TRDJ1; 9 positions match TRDD3. Germline-derived CDR1 and CDR2 are TSWWSYY and QGS. The length of the CDR3 is 21 residues. J gave up 4 bases and V 3 bases, and 24 bases lay outside the gene matches. The CDR3 protein is CALGENIPTRGYARGIDKLIF. The CDR3 region has the DNA TGTGCTCTTGGGGAGAACATTCCTACGCGGGGATACGCGAGGGGCATCGATAAACTCATCTTT.

The V gene is TRDV1, the J gene TRDJ1; TRDD3 agrees at 13 bases. TCRdb is silent on the J gene; assignment here came from matching the DNA to germline. Trimming at V came to 0 bases and at J to 1 base, leaving 23 bases not matched to a gene. The germline V gene encodes CDR1 TSWWSYY and CDR2 QGS. The CDR3 runs 24 residues. The CDR3 sequence is CALGELRTFLPRTGGYGSTDKLIF. In DNA, the CDR3 is TGTGCTCTTGGGGAACTTAGGACCTTCCTACCGCGTACTGGGGGATACGGGTCCACCGATAAACTCATCTTT.

As regards this clone: The TCRdb protein comes from a much larger clone and disagrees with this DNA's translation at residue 5, likely due to a read error; the protein given here is derived from the DNA. The chain combines TRDV2 with TRDJ1; D perhaps matches TRDD3 (6 bases). The J gene is absent in TCRdb and was assigned here via DNA matching to germline. V lost 3 bases, J lost 4 bases, and 20 bases lay in between. The germline V gene encodes CDR1 GEAIGNYY and CDR2 EKD. This CDR3 has 16 amino acids. CDR3 sequence: CACDALGARGIDKLIF. In DNA form, the CDR3 reads TGTGCCTGTGACGCCTTGGGGGCTCGGGGAATCGATAAACTCATCTTT.

This clone was recorded a few times. A read error likely explains this, since a far larger clone differs by one base. The sample has other DNA sequences that encode this CDR3 too. This chain links TRDV1 with TRDJ1; TRDD3 matches at 10 bases. The CDR3 sequence is 20 residues long. Germline V gene data show CDR1 as TSWWSYY and CDR2 as QGS. The CDR3 is CALGAFRRDWGIPSTDKLIF. As DNA, the CDR3 is TGCGCTCTTGGGGCTTTCCGGCGGGACTGGGGGATTCCAAGCACCGATAAACTCATCTTT.

Remarks on this clone: The protein in TCRdb stems from a much larger clone and differs at residue 9 from this DNA's translation, likely a read error; here the protein is translated from the DNA. The chain couples TRDV1 to TRDJ1; unclear D gene. This CDR3 contains 13 residues. The germline gives CDR1 TSWWSYY, CDR2 QGS. CDR3: CALREPRDAKLIF. In DNA, the CDR3 is TGTGCTCTTAGGGAACCGAGGGACGCTAAACTCATCTTT.

In regard to this clone: Translating this DNA gives a protein that differs at residue 11 from the TCRdb one, which belongs to a much larger clone; a read error is likely, and the protein shown is this translation. The chain combines TRDV2 with TRDJ3; 8 bases fit TRDD3. Here the J gene came from matching the DNA to germline, since TCRdb omits it. V was pared by 1 base and J by 2 bases, with 9 bases of the junction left unmatched. Germline V gene lookup returns CDR1 GEAIGNYY and CDR2 EKD. CDR3 length: 19 amino acids. DNA for the CDR3: TGTGCCTGTGACACTGGGGGATTCGGGAGCGCCTGGGACACCCGACAGATGTTTTTC. Its protein is CACDTGGFGSAWDTRQMFF.

There are a few counts of this clone. A single base is all that separates this from a far larger clone, so a read error is likely. The same CDR3 arises from other DNA sequences in this sample as well. The chain joins TRDV1 to TRDJ2; maybe TRDD3 (5 bases). Germline V gene data show CDR1 as TSWWSYY and CDR2 as QGS. The CDR3 has 13 residues. The CDR3 DNA sequence: TGTGCCCTTGGGGAACTACCTACAGCACAACTCTTCTTT. Translating gives CALGELPTAQLFF.

With regard to this clone: The protein in TCRdb stems from a much larger clone and differs at residues 10 and 14 from this DNA's translation, likely a read error; here the protein is translated from the DNA. The chain is built from TRDV3 and TRDJ1, with 7 bases matching TRDD3. The CDR3 spans 16 residues. Germline V lookup: CDR1 TVYSNPD, CDR2 GDNSRS (reference sequence). CDR3 bases: TGTGCCGTTTTTGGACTTCGGGGGGATTCCCTTGATAAACCCATCTTT. Amino acids: CAVFGLRGDSLDKPIF.

In the case of this clone: A read error likely explains why the TCRdb protein, taken from a much larger clone, differs from this DNA's translation at residues 3 and 16; the protein shown is translated from the DNA. The J gene is TRDJ1, the V gene TRDV2, with D perhaps TRDD3 (6 bases). Germline V gene data show CDR1 as GEAIGNYY and CDR2 as EKD. The CDR3 is made up of 18 amino acids. CDR3 sequence reads: CARDTLSPRDTGTDKHIF. The CDR3 nucleotides read TGTGCCCGTGACACCCTTTCTCCAAGAGATACGGGGACCGATAAACACATCTTT.

This clone has a count of ten or more. The J gene is TRDJ1, the V gene TRDV1, with 12 bases identical to TRDD3. Germline-derived CDR1 and CDR2 are TSWWSYY and QGS. V lost 2 bases, J lost 0 bases, and 16 bases stayed unmatched. This CDR3 is built from 21 residues. CDR3 amino acids: CALGEVFPSTGGYRYTDKLIF. The CDR3 DNA follows: TGTGCTCTTGGGGAAGTATTCCCGAGTACTGGGGGATACAGGTACACCGATAAACTCATCTTT.